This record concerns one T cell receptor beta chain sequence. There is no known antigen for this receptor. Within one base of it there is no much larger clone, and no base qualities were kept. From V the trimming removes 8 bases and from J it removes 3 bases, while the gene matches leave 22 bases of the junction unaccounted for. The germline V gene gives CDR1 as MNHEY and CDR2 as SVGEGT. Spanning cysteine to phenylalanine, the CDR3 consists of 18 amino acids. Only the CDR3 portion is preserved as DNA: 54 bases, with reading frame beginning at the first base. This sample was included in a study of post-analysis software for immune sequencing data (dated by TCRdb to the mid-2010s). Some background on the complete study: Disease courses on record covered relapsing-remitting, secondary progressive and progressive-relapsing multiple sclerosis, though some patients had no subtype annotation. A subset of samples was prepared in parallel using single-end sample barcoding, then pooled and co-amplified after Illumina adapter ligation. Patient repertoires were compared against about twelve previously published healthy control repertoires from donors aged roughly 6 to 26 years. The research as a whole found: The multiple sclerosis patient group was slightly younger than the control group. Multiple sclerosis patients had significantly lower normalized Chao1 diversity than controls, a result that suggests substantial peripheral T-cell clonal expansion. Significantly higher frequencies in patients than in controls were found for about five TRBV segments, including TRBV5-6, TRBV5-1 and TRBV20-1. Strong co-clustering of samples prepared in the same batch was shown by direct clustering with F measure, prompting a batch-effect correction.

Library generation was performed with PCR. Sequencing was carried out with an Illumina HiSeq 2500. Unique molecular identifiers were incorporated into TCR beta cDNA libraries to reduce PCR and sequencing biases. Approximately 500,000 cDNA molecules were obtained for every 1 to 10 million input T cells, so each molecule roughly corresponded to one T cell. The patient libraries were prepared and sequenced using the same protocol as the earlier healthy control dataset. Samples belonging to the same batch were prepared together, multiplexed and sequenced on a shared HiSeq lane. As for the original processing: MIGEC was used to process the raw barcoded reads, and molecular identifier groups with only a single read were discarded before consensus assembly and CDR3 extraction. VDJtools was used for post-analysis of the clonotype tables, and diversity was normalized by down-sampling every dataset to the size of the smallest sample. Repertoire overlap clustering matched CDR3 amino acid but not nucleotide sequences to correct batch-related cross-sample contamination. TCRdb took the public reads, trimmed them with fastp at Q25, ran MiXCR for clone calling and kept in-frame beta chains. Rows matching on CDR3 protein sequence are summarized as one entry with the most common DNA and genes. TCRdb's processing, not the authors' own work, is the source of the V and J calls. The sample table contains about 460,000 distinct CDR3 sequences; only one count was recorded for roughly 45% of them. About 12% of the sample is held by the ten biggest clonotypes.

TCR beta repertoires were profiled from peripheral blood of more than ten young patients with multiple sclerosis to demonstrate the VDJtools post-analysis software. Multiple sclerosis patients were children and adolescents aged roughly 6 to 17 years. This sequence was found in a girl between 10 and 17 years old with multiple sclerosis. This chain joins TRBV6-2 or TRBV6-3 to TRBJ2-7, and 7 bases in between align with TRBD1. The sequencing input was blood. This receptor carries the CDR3 CASGRGGPEPSSCYEQYF. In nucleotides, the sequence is TGTGCCAGCGGCAGAGGGGGCCCAGAGCCCTCCAGCTGCTACGAGCAGTACTTC.